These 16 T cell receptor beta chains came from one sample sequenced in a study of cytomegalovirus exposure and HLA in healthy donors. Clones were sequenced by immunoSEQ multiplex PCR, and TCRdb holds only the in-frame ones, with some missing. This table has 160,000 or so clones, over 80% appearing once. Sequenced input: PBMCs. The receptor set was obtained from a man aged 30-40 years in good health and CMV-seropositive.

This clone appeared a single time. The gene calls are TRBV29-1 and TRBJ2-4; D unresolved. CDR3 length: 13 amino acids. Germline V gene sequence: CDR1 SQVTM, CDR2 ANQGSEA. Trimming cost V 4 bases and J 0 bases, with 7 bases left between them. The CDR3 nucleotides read TGCAGCGTTGTGGGCCTAGCCAAAAACATTCAGTACTTC. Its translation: CSVVGLAKNIQYF.

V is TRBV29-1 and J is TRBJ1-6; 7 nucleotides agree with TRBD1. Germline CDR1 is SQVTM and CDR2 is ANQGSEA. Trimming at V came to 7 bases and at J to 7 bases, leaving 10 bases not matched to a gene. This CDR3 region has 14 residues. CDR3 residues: CSATSGQRNSPLHF. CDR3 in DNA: TGCAGCGCTACCTCGGGACAGAGGAATTCACCCCTCCACTTT.

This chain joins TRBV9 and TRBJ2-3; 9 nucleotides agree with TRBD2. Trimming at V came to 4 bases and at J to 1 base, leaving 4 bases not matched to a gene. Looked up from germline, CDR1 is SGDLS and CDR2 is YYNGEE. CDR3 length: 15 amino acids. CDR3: CASSTRTSGTDTQYF. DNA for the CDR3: TGTGCCAGCAGCACGCGGACTAGCGGCACAGATACGCAGTATTTT. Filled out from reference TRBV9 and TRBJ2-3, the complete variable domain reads DSGVTQTPKHLITATGQRVTLRCSPRSGDLSVYWYQQSLDQGLQFLIQYYNGEERAKGNILERFSAQQFPDLHSELNLSSLELGDSALYFCASSTRTSGTDTQYFGPGTRLTVL.

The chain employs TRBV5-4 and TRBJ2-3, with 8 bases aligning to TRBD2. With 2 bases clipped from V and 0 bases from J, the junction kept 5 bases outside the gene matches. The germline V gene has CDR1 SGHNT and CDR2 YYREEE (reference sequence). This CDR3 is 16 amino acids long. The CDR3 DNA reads TGTGCCAGCAGCTTCCCAGCGGGGGCAAGCACAGATACGCAGTATTTT. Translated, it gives CASSFPAGASTDTQYF.

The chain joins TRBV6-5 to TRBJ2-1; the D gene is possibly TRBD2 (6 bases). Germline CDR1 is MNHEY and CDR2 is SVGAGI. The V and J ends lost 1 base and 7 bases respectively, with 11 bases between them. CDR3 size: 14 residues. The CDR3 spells CASSYYGGRNEQFF. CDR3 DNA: TGTGCCAGCAGTTACTACGGAGGGAGGAATGAGCAGTTCTTC.

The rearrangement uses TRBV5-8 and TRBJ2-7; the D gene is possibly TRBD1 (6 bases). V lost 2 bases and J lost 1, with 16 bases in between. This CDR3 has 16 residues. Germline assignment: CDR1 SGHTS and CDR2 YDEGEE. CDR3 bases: TGTGCCAGCAGCTTTGGCGGCAGGGGAGCGTCCTACGAGCAGTACTTC. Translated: CASSFGGRGASYEQYF.

Here the CDR3 DNA reads TGCGCCAGCAGCTCCTCACCGGGACAGGGGATCACCAACTATGGCTACACCTTC. Its protein is CASSSSPGQGITNYGYTF. This rearrangement joins TRBV5-1 to TRBJ1-2; 10 bases map to TRBD1. Germline V gene data show CDR1 as SGHRS and CDR2 as YFSETQ. V was clipped by 3 bases and J by 2 bases; unmatched bases: 13. The CDR3 loop spans 18 amino acids.

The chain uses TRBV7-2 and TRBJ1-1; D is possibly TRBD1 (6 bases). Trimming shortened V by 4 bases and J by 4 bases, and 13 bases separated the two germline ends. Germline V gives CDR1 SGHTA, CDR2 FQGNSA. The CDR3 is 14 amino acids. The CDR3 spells CASSSGVRGTEAFF. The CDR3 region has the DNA TGTGCCAGCAGCTCAGGGGTGAGGGGCACTGAAGCTTTCTTT.

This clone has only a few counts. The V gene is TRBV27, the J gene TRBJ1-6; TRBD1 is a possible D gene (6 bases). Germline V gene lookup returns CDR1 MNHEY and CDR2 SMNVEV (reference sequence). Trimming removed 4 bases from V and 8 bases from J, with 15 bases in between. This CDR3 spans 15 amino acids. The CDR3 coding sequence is TGTGCCAGCAGTTCTGACAGGCGAGGGGATTCACCCCTCCACTTT. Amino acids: CASSSDRRGDSPLHF.

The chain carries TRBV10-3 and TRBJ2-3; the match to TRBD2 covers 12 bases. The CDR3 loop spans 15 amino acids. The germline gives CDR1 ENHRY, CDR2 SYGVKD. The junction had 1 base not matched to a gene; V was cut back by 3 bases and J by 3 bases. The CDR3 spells CAISDGTSGTDTQYF. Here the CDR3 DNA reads TGTGCCATCAGTGACGGGACTAGCGGGACAGATACGCAGTATTTT.

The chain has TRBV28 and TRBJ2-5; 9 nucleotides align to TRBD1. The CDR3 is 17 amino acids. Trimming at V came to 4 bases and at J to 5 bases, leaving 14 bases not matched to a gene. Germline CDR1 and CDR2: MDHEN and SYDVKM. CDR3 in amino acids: CASSSPGTGGARETQYF. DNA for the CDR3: TGTGCCAGCAGTTCCCCCGGAACAGGGGGCGCAAGGGAGACCCAGTACTTC.

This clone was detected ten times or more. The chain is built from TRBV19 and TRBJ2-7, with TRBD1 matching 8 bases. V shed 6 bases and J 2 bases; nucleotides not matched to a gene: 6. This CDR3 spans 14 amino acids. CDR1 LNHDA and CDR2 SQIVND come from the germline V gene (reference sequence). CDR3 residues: CASSTGGWTYEQYF. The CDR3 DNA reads TGTGCCAGTAGCACAGGGGGATGGACCTACGAGCAGTACTTC.

In DNA form, the CDR3 reads TGTGCCAGCAGTTTATTAGGCGGGGGGTCCCACGAGCAGTACTTC. It encodes CASSLLGGGSHEQYF. The V and J genes are TRBV27 and TRBJ2-7; 8 bases align to TRBD2. The V gene end was trimmed by 1 base and the J gene end by 5 bases; junction bases not matched to a gene: 7. Germline CDR1 and CDR2: MNHEY and SMNVEV (reference sequence). CDR3 size: 15 residues.

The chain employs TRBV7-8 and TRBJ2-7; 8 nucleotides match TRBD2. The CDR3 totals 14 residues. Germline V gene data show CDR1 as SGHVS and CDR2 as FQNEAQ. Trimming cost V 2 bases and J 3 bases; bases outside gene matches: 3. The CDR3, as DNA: TGTGCCAGCAGCTTAACCGGGGGGGTCTACGAGCAGTACTTC. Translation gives CASSLTGGVYEQYF.

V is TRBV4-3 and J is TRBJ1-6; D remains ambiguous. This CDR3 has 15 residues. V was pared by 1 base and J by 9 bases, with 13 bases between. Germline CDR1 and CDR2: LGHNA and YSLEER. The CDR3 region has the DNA TGCGCCAGCAGCCAAGTAGGAGAGGGAATTTCACCCCTCCACTTT. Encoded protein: CASSQVGEGISPLHF.

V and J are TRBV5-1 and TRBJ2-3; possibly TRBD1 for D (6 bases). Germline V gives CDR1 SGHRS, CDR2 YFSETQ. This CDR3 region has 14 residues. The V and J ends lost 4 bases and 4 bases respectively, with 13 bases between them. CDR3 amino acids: CASSMGQSPDTQYF. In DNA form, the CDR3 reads TGCGCCAGCAGCATGGGACAATCCCCAGATACGCAGTATTTT.